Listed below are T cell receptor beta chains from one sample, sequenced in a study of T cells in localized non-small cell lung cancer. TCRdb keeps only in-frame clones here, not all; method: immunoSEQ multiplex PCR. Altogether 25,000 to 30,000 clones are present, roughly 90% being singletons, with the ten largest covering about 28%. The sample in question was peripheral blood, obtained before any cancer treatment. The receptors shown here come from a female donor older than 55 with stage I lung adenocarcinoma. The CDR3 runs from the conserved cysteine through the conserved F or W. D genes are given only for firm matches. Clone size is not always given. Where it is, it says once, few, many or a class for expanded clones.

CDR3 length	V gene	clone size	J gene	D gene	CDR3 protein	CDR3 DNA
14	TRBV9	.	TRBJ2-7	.	CASSITTLSYEQYF	TGTGCCAGCAGCATCACGACCCTCTCCTACGAGCAGTACTTC
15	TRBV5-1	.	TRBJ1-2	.	CASSLERGSVYGYTF	TGCGCCAGCAGCTTGGAACGGGGTTCGGTATATGGCTACACCTTC
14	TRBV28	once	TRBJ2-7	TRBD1	CASSLTGGRYEQYF	TGTGCCAGCAGTCTAACAGGGGGCAGGTACGAGCAGTACTTC
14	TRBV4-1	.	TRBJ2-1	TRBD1	CASSQGDRANEQFF	TGCGCCAGCAGCCAGGGCGACAGGGCCAATGAGCAGTTCTTC
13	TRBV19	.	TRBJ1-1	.	CALQGRGPTEAFF	TGTGCCCTGCAAGGAAGGGGCCCCACTGAAGCTTTCTTT
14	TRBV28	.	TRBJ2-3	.	CASSSGLSTDTQYF	TGTGCCAGCAGTTCGGGCTTATCCACAGATACGCAGTATTTT
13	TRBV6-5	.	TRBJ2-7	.	CASSLPGGGEQYF	TGTGCCAGCAGCCTCCCAGGGGGGGGTGAGCAGTACTTC
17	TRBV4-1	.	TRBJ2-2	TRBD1	CASSQERTGVATGELFF	TGCGCCAGCAGCCAAGAACGGACAGGGGTAGCCACCGGGGAGCTGTTTTTT
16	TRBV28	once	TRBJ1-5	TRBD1	CASSSLGTALDQPQHF	TGTGCCAGCAGTTCCCTAGGGACAGCTTTAGATCAGCCCCAGCATTTT
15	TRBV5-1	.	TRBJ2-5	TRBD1	CASSWSQGSQETQYF	TGCGCCAGCAGTTGGTCACAGGGGTCCCAAGAGACCCAGTACTTC
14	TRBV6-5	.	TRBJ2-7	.	CASSSRGGPYEQYF	TGTGCCAGCAGTTCCCGAGGGGGGCCCTACGAGCAGTACTTC
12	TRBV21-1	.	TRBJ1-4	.	CASSGTGKKLFF	TGTGCCAGCAGCGGAACAGGGAAAAAACTGTTTTTT
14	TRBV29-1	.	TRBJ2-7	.	CSVGSPAVAYEQYF	TGCAGCGTTGGTAGTCCGGCAGTCGCCTACGAGCAGTACTTC
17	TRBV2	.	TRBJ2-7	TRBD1	CASSKLSIRDRVNEQYF	TGTGCCAGCAGCAAACTCTCCATCCGGGACAGGGTGAACGAGCAGTACTTC
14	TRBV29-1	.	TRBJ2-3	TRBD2	CSVERTSGTDTQYF	TGCAGCGTTGAGAGGACTAGCGGCACAGATACGCAGTATTTT
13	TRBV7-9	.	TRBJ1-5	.	CASSLRDNQPQHF	TGTGCCAGCAGCCTGCGGGACAATCAGCCCCAGCATTTT
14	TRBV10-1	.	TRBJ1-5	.	CASSEGLTHQPQHF	TGCGCCAGCAGTGAGGGTTTAACACATCAGCCCCAGCATTTT
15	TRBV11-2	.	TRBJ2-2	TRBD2	CASSETTSRAGELFF	TGTGCCAGCAGCGAAACGACTAGCCGTGCCGGGGAGCTGTTTTTT
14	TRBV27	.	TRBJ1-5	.	CASSLQHINQPQHF	TGTGCCAGCAGTTTACAACACATCAATCAGCCCCAGCATTTT
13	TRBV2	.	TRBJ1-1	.	CASVETGNTEAFF	TGTGCCAGCGTTGAGACAGGGAACACTGAAGCTTTCTTT
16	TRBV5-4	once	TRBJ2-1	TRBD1	CASSFNQGAVYNEQFF	TGTGCCAGCAGCTTTAATCAGGGGGCCGTTTACAATGAGCAGTTCTTC
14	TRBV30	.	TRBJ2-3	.	CAWGIQTSTDTQYF	TGTGCCTGGGGGATTCAAACCAGCACAGATACGCAGTATTTT
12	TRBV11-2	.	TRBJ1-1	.	CASSTDYTEAFF	TGTGCCAGCAGTACAGATTACACTGAAGCTTTCTTT
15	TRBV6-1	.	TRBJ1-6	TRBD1	CASSVLGQGNSPLHF	TGTGCCAGCAGTGTGTTGGGACAGGGAAATTCACCCCTCCACTTT
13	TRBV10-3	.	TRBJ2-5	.	CAITAAPFETQYF	TGTGCCATCACGGCAGCACCGTTCGAGACCCAGTACTTC
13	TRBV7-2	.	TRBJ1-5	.	CASSLSAGQPQHF	TGTGCCAGCAGCTTATCCGCAGGGCAGCCCCAGCATTTT
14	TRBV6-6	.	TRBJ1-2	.	CASTSPTETYGYTF	TGTGCCAGCACTTCCCCGACAGAGACCTATGGCTACACCTTC
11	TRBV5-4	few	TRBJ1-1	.	CASRIGREAFF	TGTGCCAGCAGGATCGGAAGGGAAGCTTTCTTT
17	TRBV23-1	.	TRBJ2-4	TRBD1	CASRRDGQDLAKNIQYF	TGCGCCAGCAGACGTGACGGACAGGACCTAGCCAAAAACATTCAGTACTTC
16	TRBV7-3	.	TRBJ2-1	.	CASSLNPGPFYNEQFF	TGTGCCAGCAGCTTAAACCCGGGTCCTTTCTACAATGAGCAGTTCTTC
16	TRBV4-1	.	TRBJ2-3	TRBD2	CASSQVLAGVTDTQYF	TGCGCCAGCAGCCAAGTTCTGGCGGGGGTCACAGATACGCAGTATTTT
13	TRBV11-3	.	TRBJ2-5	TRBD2	CASSATSGETQYF	TGTGCCAGCAGCGCAACTAGCGGGGAGACCCAGTACTTC
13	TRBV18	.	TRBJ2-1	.	CASSPGTDNEQFF	TGTGCCAGCTCACCCGGGACTGACAATGAGCAGTTCTTC
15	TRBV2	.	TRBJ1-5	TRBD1	CASRDRQGRNQPQHF	TGTGCCAGCAGAGACCGACAGGGACGCAATCAGCCCCAGCATTTT
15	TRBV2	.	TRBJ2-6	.	CASSVFPSGANVLTF	TGTGCCAGCAGTGTTTTCCCCTCTGGGGCCAACGTCCTGACTTTC
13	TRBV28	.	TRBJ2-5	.	CASSFPGEETQYF	TGTGCCAGCAGTTTCCCCGGGGAGGAGACCCAGTACTTC
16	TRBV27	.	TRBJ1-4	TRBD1	CASSFSPQGTDEKLFF	TGTGCCAGCAGTTTCTCTCCACAGGGGACGGATGAAAAACTGTTTTTT
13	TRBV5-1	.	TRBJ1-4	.	CASSGRGEEKLFF	TGCGCCAGCAGCGGTAGGGGAGAGGAAAAACTGTTTTTT
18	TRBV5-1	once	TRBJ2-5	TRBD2	CASSFSSGANLFQETQYF	TGCGCCAGCAGCTTCTCTAGCGGGGCGAACCTATTCCAAGAGACCCAGTACTTC
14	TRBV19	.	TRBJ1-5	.	CASRVQNSNQPQHF	TGTGCCAGTAGGGTCCAGAATAGCAATCAGCCCCAGCATTTT
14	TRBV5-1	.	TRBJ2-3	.	CASSSGLGGDTQYF	TGCGCCAGCAGCTCCGGACTAGGGGGAGATACGCAGTATTTT
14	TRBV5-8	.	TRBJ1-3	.	CASGSTTSGNTIYF	TGTGCCAGCGGATCGACCACCTCTGGAAACACCATATATTTT
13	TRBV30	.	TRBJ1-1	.	CAWEGGYNTEAFF	TGTGCCTGGGAGGGGGGATATAACACTGAAGCTTTCTTT